Following are 9 T cell receptor beta chains from one sample sequenced in a study of cytotoxic CD8 clonotypes in ibrutinib-treated CLL. Profiling relied on immunoSEQ multiplex PCR, and the TCRdb table lists in-frame clones only, not all of them. This table has over 45,000 clones, around 55% appearing once. This sample comprised PBMCs, obtained after 24 months of ibrutinib treatment. The receptors come from a human donor with chronic lymphocytic leukemia.

This clone appeared a few times. This chain links TRBV28 with TRBJ1-2; tentative D call: TRBD1 (5 bases). CDR3 size: 13 residues. Germline loops: CDR1 MDHEN, CDR2 SYDVKM. The V end lost 10 bases, the J end lost 8 bases, and 20 bases lay between the germline ends. DNA for the CDR3: TGTGCCACCGCCGGGGCGCGGACGGGCGGCTACACCTTC. It translates to CATAGARTGGYTF.

The rearrangement links TRBV25-1 to TRBJ2-1; 8 positions match TRBD1. CDR3 length equals 14 residues. Germline V CDR1 and CDR2: MGHDK, SYGVNS. V was pared by 3 bases and J by 9 bases, with 7 bases of the junction left unmatched. DNA for the CDR3: TGTGCCAGCAGTGACAGGGGGCGTCTCTTTGAGCAGTTCTTC. This codes for CASSDRGRLFEQFF.

J is TRBJ1-6 and V is TRBV27, with no clear D. Per germline, CDR1 MNHEY and CDR2 SMNVEV (reference sequence). The CDR3 sequence is 14 residues long. With 3 bases removed from V and 5 bases from J, the gap between germline ends came to 8 bases. The DNA of the CDR3 is TGTGCCAGCAGTTTTAGACAAGATAATTCACCCCTCCACTTT. Translated: CASSFRQDNSPLHF.

This clone appeared a single time. The chain has TRBV18 and TRBJ2-1; 8 bases agree with TRBD2. This CDR3 has 17 amino acids. V trimming: 6 bases; J trimming: 0 bases; junction bases outside the gene matches: 10. Looked up from germline, CDR1 is KGHSH and CDR2 is LQKENI. This CDR3 reads CASSLLSGASSYNEQFF. The DNA of the CDR3 is TGTGCCAGCTCGCTCCTTAGCGGGGCAAGCTCCTACAATGAGCAGTTCTTC. Filled out from reference TRBV18 and TRBJ2-1, the complete variable domain reads NAGVMQNPRHLVRRRGQEARLRCSPMKGHSHVYWYRQLPEEGLKFMVYLQKENIIDESGMPKERFSAEFPKEGPSILRIQQVVRGDSAAYFCASSLLSGASSYNEQFFGPGTRLTVL.

The V and J genes are TRBV4-1 and TRBJ2-7; D not certain. The CDR3 has 18 amino acids. Trimming left V 0 bases short and J 11 bases short, with 29 bases between. CDR1 and CDR2 (germline): MGHRA, YSYEKL. The CDR3: CASSQDKGYGMCATSEYF. In DNA, the CDR3 is TGCGCCAGCAGCCAAGATAAAGGGTATGGGATGTGCGCGACGAGTGAGTACTTC.

This clone was seen a single time. The chain is built from TRBV27 and TRBJ2-7, with D perhaps matching TRBD1 (6 bases). V was shortened by 5 bases and J by 1 base, with 15 bases between the two germline ends. Germline assignment: CDR1 MNHEY and CDR2 SMNVEV (reference sequence). There are 15 residues in the CDR3. This CDR3 reads CASSMGPGASYEQYV. Here the CDR3 DNA reads TGTGCCAGCAGTATGGGACCAGGGGCGTCCTACGAGCAGTACGTC.

The V and J genes are TRBV29-1 and TRBJ2-1; D might be TRBD2 (5 bases). CDR1 and CDR2 from the germline V gene are SQVTM and ANQGSEA. V gave up 6 bases and J gave up 0 bases, with 9 bases separating them. This CDR3 region has 13 residues. CDR3 amino acids: CSVEEFSYNEQFF. In DNA form, the CDR3 reads TGCAGCGTGGAGGAGTTCTCCTACAATGAGCAGTTCTTC.

The V gene is TRBV5-1, the J gene TRBJ2-1; the D is unclear. Trimming cost V 0 bases and J 8 bases, with 9 bases left between them. This CDR3 contains 13 residues. From germline, CDR1 is SGHRS and CDR2 YFSETQ. The CDR3 is CASSLGGFDEQFF. The CDR3 region has the DNA TGCGCCAGCAGCTTGGGTGGGTTCGATGAGCAGTTCTTC.

The gene calls are TRBV7-2 and TRBJ2-5; 7 bases agree with TRBD1. V trimming: 5 bases; J trimming: 4 bases; junction bases outside the gene matches: 7. Germline V gene lookup returns CDR1 SGHTA and CDR2 FQGNSA. The CDR3 has 14 amino acids. The CDR3 bases are TGTGCCAGCAGCCCGACAGGGATTACAGAGACCCAGTACTTC. Amino acids: CASSPTGITETQYF.